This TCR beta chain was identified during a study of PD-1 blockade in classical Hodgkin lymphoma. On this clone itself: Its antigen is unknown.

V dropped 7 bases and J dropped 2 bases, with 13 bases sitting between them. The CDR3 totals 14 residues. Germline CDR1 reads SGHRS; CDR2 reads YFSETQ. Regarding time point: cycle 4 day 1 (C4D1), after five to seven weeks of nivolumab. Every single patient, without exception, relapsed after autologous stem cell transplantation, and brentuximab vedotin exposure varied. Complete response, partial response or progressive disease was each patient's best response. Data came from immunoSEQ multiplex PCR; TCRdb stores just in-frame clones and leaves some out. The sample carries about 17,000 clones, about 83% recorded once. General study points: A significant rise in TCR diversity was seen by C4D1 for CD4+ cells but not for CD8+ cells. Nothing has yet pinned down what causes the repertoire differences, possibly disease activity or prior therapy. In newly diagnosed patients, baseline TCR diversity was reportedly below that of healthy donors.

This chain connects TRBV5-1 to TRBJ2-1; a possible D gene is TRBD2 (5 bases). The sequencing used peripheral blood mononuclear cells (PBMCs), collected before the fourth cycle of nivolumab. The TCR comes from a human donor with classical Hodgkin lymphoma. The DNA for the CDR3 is TGCGCCAGCTCACCGAGCGGCACCTACAATGAGCAGTTCTTC. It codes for CASSPSGTYNEQFF.